A selection of T cell receptor beta chains follows, all from one sample in a study of identical twins. TCRdb reprocessed the 5' RACE reads via MiXCR and lists one record per CDR3 protein. The sample holds 1.5 million to 2 million distinct CDR3 sequences, less than 35% seen once. The specimen sequenced was cord blood. These TCRs come from a newborn girl in good health. CDR3s include the opening cysteine and the closing phenylalanine or tryptophan. D genes are given only for firm matches. Rows give clone size only sometimes, using once, few, many, or a class for an expanded clone.

>TRBJ2-3|.|TRBV20-1|TRBD2
CSARDGSGNSDTQYF
>TRBJ2-7|many|TRBV6-5|TRBD1
CASSYTGGRDEQYF
>TRBJ1-2|.|TRBV25-1|.
CASSEYGRDGYTF
>TRBJ1-4|.|TRBV12-3/TRBV12-4|.
CASSSGPRREKLFF
>TRBJ2-1|.|TRBV20-1|TRBD2
CSAREKGTSGYNEQFF
>TRBJ2-5|.|TRBV29-1|.
CSVVWGLETQYF
>TRBJ2-2|many|TRBV6-2/TRBV6-3|.
CASRGTGELFF
>TRBJ2-4|.|TRBV7-8|TRBD2
CASSLRTSGTTRAKNIQYF
>TRBJ1-6|few|TRBV2|.
CASSVRLSSYNSPLHF
>TRBJ2-7|.|TRBV2|TRBD1
CASSEAQDRVFNNEQYF
>TRBJ1-3|.|TRBV20-1|.
CSAGQRSSGNTIYF
>TRBJ2-1|few|TRBV11-2|.
CASSLSGDTYNEQFF
>TRBJ2-6|once|TRBV7-2|.
CASSSIRSSGANVLTF
>TRBJ1-1|few|TRBV4-2|TRBD1
CASSLGGDMNTEAFF
>TRBJ1-4|.|TRBV28|TRBD1
CASSFTGDEKLFF
>TRBJ2-1|few|TRBV5-5|.
CASSFRADEQFF
>TRBJ2-7|many|TRBV4-2|TRBD2
CASSQEGGTRMHEQYF
>TRBJ1-5|few|TRBV20-1|.
CSARNRANQPQHF
>TRBJ1-2|many|TRBV5-1|TRBD1
CASSLGQVSYGYTF
>TRBJ1-2|.|TRBV20-1|.
CSASPAGRNYGYTF
>TRBJ2-1|few|TRBV7-6|.
CASSLVRLAINEQFF
>TRBJ2-7|many|TRBV9|.
CASSVFRLRSGLIYEQYF
>.|.|TRBV6-5|.
CASSYGRWSYEQYF
>TRBJ2-1|few|TRBV19|.
CASSPTPDSYNEQFF
>TRBJ2-7|many|TRBV4-1|.
CASSQEGYYEQYF
>TRBJ1-4|.|TRBV7-9|TRBD1
CASSLTGREKLFF
>TRBJ1-4|few|TRBV13|.
CASRGSGGNEKLFF
>.|.|TRBV4-2|TRBD1
CASSQATGNNEQYF